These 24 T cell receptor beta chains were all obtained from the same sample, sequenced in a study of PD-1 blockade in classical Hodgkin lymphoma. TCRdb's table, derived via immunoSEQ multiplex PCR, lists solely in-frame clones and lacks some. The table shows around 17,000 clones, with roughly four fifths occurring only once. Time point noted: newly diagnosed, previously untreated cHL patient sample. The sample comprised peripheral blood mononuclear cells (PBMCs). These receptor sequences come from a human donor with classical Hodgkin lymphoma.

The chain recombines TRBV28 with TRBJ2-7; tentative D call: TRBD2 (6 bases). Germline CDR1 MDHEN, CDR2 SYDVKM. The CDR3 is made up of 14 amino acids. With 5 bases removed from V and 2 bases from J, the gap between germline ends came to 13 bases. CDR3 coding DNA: TGTGCCAGCAGTCCACACGGGAGCACCTACGAGCAGTACTTC. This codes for CASSPHGSTYEQYF.

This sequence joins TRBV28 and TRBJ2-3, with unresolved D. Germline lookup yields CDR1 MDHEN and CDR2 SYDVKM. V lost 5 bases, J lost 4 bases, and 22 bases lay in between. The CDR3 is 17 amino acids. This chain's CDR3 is CASSAAAAQVPADTQYF. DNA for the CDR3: TGTGCCAGCAGTGCGGCAGCAGCACAAGTGCCCGCAGATACGCAGTATTTT.

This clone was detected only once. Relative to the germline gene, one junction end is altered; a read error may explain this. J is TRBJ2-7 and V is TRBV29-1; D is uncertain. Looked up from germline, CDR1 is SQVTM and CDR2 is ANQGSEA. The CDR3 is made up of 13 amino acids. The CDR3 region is CSVESYQSFEQYF. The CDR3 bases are TGCAGCGTTGAATCGTACCAGTCCTTCGAGCAGTACTTC.

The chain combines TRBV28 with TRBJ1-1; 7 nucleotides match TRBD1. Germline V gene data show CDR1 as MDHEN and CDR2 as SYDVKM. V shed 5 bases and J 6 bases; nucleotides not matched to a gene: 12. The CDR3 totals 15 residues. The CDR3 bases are TGTGCCAGCAGTCCCTCCAGGGGGTCGGGAGCTGAAGCTTTCTTT. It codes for CASSPSRGSGAEAFF.

The chain's CDR3 is CASSLAGGLGDTQYF. The DNA of the CDR3 is TGTGCCAGCAGCTTAGCGGGAGGGCTGGGTGATACGCAGTATTTT. The chain combines TRBV7-2 with TRBJ2-3, with 7 bases fitting TRBD2. The V and J ends lost 0 bases and 6 bases, in that order; junction bases with no gene match: 6. CDR1 SGHTA and CDR2 FQGNSA come from the germline V gene. The CDR3 consists of 15 residues.

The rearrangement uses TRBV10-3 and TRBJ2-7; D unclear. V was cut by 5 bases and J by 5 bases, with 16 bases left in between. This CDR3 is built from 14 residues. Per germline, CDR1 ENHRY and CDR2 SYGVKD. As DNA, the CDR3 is TGTGCCATCAGTCTCTTTCCAGGAATGGACGAGCAGTACTTC. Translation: CAISLFPGMDEQYF.

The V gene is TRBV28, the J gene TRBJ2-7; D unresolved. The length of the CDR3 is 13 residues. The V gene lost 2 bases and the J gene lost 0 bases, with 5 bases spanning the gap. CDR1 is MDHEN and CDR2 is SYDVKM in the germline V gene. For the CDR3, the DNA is TGTGCCAGCAGTTTAAGGCCCTCCTACGAGCAGTACTTC. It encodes CASSLRPSYEQYF.

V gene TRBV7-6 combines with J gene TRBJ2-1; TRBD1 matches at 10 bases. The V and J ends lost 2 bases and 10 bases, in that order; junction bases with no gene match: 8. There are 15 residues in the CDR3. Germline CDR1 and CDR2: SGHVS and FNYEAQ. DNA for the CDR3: TGTGCCAGCAGCTTAAGGCGACAGGGGGCACTCGAGCAGTTCTTC. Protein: CASSLRRQGALEQFF.

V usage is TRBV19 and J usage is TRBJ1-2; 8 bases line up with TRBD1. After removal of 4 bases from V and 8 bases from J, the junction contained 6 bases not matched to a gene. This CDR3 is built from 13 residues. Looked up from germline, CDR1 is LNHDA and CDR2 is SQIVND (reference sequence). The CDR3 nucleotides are TGTGCCAGTAGTACGGACAGGGATAGCGGCTACACCTTC. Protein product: CASSTDRDSGYTF.

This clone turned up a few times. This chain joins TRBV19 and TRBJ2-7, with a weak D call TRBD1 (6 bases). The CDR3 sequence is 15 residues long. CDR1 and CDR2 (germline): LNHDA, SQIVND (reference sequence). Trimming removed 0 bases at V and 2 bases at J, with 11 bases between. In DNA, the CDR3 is TGTGCCAGTAGTATAGAGGCAGGGGTGGCCTACGAGCAGTACTTC. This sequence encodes CASSIEAGVAYEQYF. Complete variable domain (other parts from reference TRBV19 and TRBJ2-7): DGGITQSPKYLFRKEGQNVTLSCEQNLNHDAMYWYRQDPGQGLRLIYYSQIVNDFQKGDIAEGYSVSREKKESFPLTVTSAQKNPTAFYLCASSIEAGVAYEQYFGPGTRLTVT.

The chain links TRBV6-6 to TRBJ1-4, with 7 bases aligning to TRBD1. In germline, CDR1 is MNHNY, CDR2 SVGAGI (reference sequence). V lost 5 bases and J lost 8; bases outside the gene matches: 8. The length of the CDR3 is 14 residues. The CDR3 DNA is TGTGCCAGCAGTAGGGACAGTCCATGGGAAAAACTGTTTTTT. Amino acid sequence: CASSRDSPWEKLFF.

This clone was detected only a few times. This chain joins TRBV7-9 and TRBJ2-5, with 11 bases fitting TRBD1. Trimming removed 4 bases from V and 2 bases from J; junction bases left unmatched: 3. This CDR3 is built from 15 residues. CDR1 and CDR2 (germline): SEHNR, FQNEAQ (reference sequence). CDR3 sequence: CASSWDRGGQETQYF. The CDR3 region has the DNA TGTGCCAGCAGCTGGGACAGGGGGGGACAAGAGACCCAGTACTTC.

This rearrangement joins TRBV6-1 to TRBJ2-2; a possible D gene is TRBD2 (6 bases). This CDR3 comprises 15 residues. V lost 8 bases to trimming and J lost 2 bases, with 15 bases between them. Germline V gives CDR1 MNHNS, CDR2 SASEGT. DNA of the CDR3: TGTGCCAGCGGGGAGGAGTGGTATAACACCGGGGAGCTGTTTTTT. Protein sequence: CASGEEWYNTGELFF.

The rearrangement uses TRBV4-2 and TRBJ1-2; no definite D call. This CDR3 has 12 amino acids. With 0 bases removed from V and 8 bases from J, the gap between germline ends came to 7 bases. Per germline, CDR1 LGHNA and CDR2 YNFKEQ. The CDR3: CASSQDGKGYTF. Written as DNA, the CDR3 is TGTGCCAGCAGCCAAGATGGCAAAGGCTACACCTTC.

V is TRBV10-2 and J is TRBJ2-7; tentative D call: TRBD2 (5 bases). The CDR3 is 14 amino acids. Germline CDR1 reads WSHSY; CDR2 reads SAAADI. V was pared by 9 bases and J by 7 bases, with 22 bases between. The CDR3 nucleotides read TGCGCCAGTGTCCGAGCGGAAAAAGTGGGGGAGCAGTACTTC. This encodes CASVRAEKVGEQYF.

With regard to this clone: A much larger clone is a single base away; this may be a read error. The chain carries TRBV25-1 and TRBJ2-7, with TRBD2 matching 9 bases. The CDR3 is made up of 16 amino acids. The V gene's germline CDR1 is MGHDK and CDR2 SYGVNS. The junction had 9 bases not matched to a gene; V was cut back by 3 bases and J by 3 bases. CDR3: CASSESRLAGCYEQYF. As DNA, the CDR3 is TGTGCCAGCAGTGAGTCCCGGCTAGCGGGATGCTACGAGCAGTACTTC.

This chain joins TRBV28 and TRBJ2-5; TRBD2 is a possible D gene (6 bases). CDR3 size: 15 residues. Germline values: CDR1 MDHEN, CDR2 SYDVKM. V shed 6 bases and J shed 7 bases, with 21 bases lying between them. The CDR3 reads CASSSISGLGGTQYF. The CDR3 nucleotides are TGTGCCAGCAGCTCAATCAGCGGGCTGGGGGGGACCCAGTACTTC. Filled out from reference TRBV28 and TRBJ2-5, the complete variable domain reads DVKVTQSSRYLVKRTGEKVFLECVQDMDHENMFWYRQDPGLGLRLIYFSYDVKMKEKGDIPEGYSVSREKKERFSLILESASTNQTSMYLCASSSISGLGGTQYFGPGTRLLVL.

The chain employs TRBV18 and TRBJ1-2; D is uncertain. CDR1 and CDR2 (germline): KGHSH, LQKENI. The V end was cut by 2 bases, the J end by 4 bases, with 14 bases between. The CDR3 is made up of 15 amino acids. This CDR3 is CASSPTGAETYGYTF. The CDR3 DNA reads TGTGCCAGCTCACCAACGGGAGCAGAGACCTATGGCTACACCTTC.

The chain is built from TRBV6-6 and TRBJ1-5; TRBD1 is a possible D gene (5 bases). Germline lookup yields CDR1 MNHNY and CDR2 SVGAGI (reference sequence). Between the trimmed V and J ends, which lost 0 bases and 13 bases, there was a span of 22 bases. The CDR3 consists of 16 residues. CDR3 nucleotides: TGTGCCAGCAGTTACTCAGGGCAGGGTGATCGCTCGACTCAGCATTTT. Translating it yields CASSYSGQGDRSTQHF.

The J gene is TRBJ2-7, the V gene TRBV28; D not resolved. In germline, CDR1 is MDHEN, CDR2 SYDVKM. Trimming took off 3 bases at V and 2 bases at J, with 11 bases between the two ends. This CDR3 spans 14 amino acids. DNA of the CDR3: TGTGCCAGCAGTTTGAGCGACTCAACCTACGAGCAGTACTTC. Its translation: CASSLSDSTYEQYF.

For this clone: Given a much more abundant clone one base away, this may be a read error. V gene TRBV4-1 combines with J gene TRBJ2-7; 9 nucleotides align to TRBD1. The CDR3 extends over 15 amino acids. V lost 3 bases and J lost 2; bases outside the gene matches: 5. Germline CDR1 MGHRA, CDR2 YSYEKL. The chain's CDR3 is CASSHLGQGTYEQYF. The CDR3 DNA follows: TGCGCCAGCAGCCACCTGGGACAGGGAACCTACGAGCAGTACTTC.

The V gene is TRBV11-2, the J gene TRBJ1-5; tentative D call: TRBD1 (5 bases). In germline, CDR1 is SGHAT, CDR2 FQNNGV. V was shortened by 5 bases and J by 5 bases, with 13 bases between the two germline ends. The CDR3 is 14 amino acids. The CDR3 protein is CASSGSGGYQPQHF. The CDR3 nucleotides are TGTGCCAGCAGCGGATCCGGGGGTTATCAGCCCCAGCATTTT.

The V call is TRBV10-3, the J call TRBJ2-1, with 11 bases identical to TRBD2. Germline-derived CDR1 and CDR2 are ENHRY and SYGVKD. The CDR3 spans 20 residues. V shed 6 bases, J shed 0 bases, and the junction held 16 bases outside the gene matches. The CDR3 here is CAISAGVGLAEGSSYNEQFF. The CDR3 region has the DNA TGTGCCATCAGCGCCGGGGTGGGACTAGCGGAGGGAAGCTCCTACAATGAGCAGTTCTTC.

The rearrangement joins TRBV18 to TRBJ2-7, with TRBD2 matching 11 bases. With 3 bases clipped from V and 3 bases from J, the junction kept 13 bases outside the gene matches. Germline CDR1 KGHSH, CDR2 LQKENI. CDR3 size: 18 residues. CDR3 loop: CASSPGQVVAGGDYEQYF. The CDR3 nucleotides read TGTGCCAGCTCACCGGGACAGGTCGTAGCGGGAGGGGACTACGAGCAGTACTTC.